The 4 T cell receptor beta chains given below trace back to one sample, sequenced in a study of response to subunit inactivated influenza vaccine (dated by TCRdb to the late 2010s). Receptor libraries were prepared by RT-PCR. Reads for this sample came from an Illumina HiSeq 2500. The public reads were run again by TCRdb, first through fastp at Q25 and then through MiXCR, and only productive beta chains were kept. A single entry per CDR3 protein holds the most common genes and DNA from its merged rows. In this sample the table shows 400,000 to 650,000 distinct CDR3 sequences, about 7.2% of which occur a single time. Of the sample, around 13% falls within the top ten clones. The sample consisted of PBMCs from blood, taken roughly 24 months after vaccination. All receptors derive from a man aged 50 to 69 who received an inactivated influenza vaccine. Donor details come from another sample of the same person, matched by shared clones.

CDR3 region: CASSMTSSGGEETQYF. CDR3 in DNA: TGCGCCAGCAGCATGACGAGTAGCGGGGGAGAAGAGACCCAGTACTTC. This chain uses TRBV4-1 with TRBJ2-5; 9 nucleotides line up with TRBD2. The CDR3 is 16 residues long. From germline, CDR1 is MGHRA and CDR2 YSYEKL. Trimming took 5 bases from V and 3 from J; bases not matched to a gene: 10.

The chain has TRBV5-1 and TRBJ2-5; D possibly corresponds to TRBD2 (6 bases). CDR1 SGHRS and CDR2 YFSETQ come from the germline V gene. V dropped 4 bases and J dropped 4 bases, with 23 bases sitting between them. The CDR3 runs 17 residues. CDR3 bases: TGCGCCAGCAGCCACGGGCGCGGCGGGGCCCTAGGAGAGACCCAGTACTTC. Amino acids: CASSHGRGGALGETQYF.

This clonotype was seen repeatedly, ten times or more. CDR3 sequence reads: CASSSGRIAYNEQFF. The CDR3 nucleotides are TGTGCCAGCAGCTCGGGACGGATCGCCTACAATGAGCAGTTCTTC. V is TRBV7-9 and J is TRBJ2-1; D may match TRBD1 or TRBD2 (5 bases each). CDR3 length: 15 residues. Per the germline V gene, CDR1 is SEHNR and CDR2 is FQNEAQ (reference sequence). Trimming stripped 4 bases from V and 2 bases from J, with 12 bases between.

The chain combines TRBV5-6 with TRBJ1-2; no clear D. The CDR3 extends over 14 amino acids. V was pared by 1 base and J by 0 bases, with 7 bases between. Germline V CDR1 and CDR2: SGHDT, YYEEEE. CDR3 DNA sequence: TGTGCCAGCAGCTTGCGAGCGTCTAACTATGGCTACACCTTC. Its protein is CASSLRASNYGYTF.